This T cell receptor (beta chain) comes out of a study of shared clonotypes between healthy human individuals. Trimming cost V 2 bases and J 8 bases; bases outside gene matches: 6. There are 15 residues in the CDR3. Germline V gene data show CDR1 as SGHRS and CDR2 as YFSETQ. Samples underwent the assay at deep level. Among the unsorted PBMC samples, replicate PCRs used roughly 300 ng DNA, roughly 30,000 T cell genomes. Spread over ten immunoSEQ deep assay plates, unsorted PBMC DNA underwent sequencing. Profiled with immunoSEQ multiplex PCR; TCRdb holds only in-frame clones, not every one. The sample has about 470,000 clones, roughly 77% seen once.

Material: PBMCs. The receptor comes from a woman aged 40 to 50 in good health. Some clones in this sample may be carry-over from other donors' samples. The chain uses TRBV5-1 and TRBJ2-1, with 11 bases matching TRBD1. This CDR3 is CASSFSGQGDYEQFF. CDR3 sequence (DNA): TGCGCCAGCAGCTTTTCGGGACAGGGGGATTATGAGCAGTTCTTC. The full variable domain, in which reference TRBV5-1 and TRBJ2-1 provide the parts outside the CDR3, is KAGVTQTPRYLIKTRGQQVTLSCSPISGHRSVSWYQQTPGQGLQFLFEYFSETQRNKGNFPGRFSGRQFSNSRSEMNVSTLELGDSALYLCASSFSGQGDYEQFFGPGTRLTVL.